What follows are 30 T cell receptor beta chains derived from one specimen sequenced in a study of T cell repertoires in cytomegalovirus infection. MiXCR, run by TCRdb on the reads, gives a single entry per CDR3 protein. Of under 100,000 distinct CDR3 sequences detected, roughly 3.7% appear once; the ten largest clones hold around 4.9%. Sequencing was carried out using PBMCs. All receptors derive from a human donor in good health (CMV status not recorded). Some clones in this sample may be carry-over from other donors' samples.

This clonotype was picked up many times. The genes are TRBV2 and TRBJ2-1; tentative D call: TRBD2 (6 bases). The germline CDR1 and CDR2 sequences are SNHLY and FYNNEI. This CDR3 contains 16 residues. V was pared by 5 bases and J by 7 bases, with 21 bases between. Here the CDR3 reads CASSFLGLKQSNEQFF. The CDR3 coding sequence is TGTGCCAGCAGTTTCTTGGGACTCAAACAATCGAATGAGCAGTTCTTC.

This clonotype appeared many times. CDR3 nucleotide sequence: TGTGCCAGCAGCTTAGCGATTGCAGGGGGCGTCTCGTACGAGCAGTACTTC. Its protein product is CASSLAIAGGVSYEQYF. V is TRBV7-8 and J is TRBJ2-7; 8 positions agree with TRBD1. This CDR3 region has 17 residues. The germline CDR1 and CDR2 sequences are SGHVS and FQNEAQ. The trim removed 0 bases at V and 4 bases at J, leaving 11 bases unmatched.

In its sample, this clonotype was seen many times. V usage is TRBV7-2 and J usage is TRBJ2-7; D gene uncertain. The germline V and J ends were trimmed by 5 bases and 0 bases, with 17 bases remaining between them. Germline V gene lookup returns CDR1 SGHTA and CDR2 FQGNSA. The CDR3 runs to 16 residues. The CDR3 region has the DNA TGTGCCAGCAGCCCCGCTTCGGCCAGGAGCTCCTACGAGCAGTACTTC. Its protein is CASSPASARSSYEQYF.

Ten or more counts support this clonotype. This sequence joins TRBV12-3 or TRBV12-4 and TRBJ1-1; D unresolved. There are 13 residues in the CDR3. The V gene lost 2 bases and the J gene lost 1 base, with 5 bases spanning the gap. The CDR3 coding sequence is TGTGCCAGCAGTTTATTAAGGAACACTGAAGCTTTCTTT. Its protein is CASSLLRNTEAFF.

This clonotype was recorded at least ten times. The rearrangement uses TRBV6-2 or TRBV6-3 and TRBJ2-1; tentatively, D is TRBD1 (5 bases). V was clipped by 7 bases and J by 7 bases, with 14 bases between them. CDR1 MNHEY and CDR2 SVGEGT come from the germline V gene. CDR3 length equals 13 residues. The CDR3 DNA reads as TGTGCCAGCACGCCGCAGGGTGGGAATGAGCAGTTCTTC. Protein sequence: CASTPQGGNEQFF.

This clonotype was seen at least ten times. This chain links TRBV14 with TRBJ1-4; no reliable D call. This CDR3 spans 15 amino acids. Trimming shortened V by 4 bases and J by 4 bases, and 13 bases separated the two germline ends. Germline V gene data show CDR1 as SGHDN and CDR2 as FVKESK. The CDR3 spells CASSLQDLHNEKLFF. The DNA of the CDR3 is TGTGCCAGCAGCCTTCAGGACCTGCATAATGAAAAACTGTTTTTT.

This clonotype was seen repeatedly, ten times or more. This sequence joins TRBV28 and TRBJ1-1; 8 bases line up with TRBD1. The V gene's germline CDR1 is MDHEN and CDR2 SYDVKM. After removal of 7 bases from V and 11 bases from J, the junction contained 15 bases not matched to a gene. CDR3 size: 14 residues. Written as DNA, the CDR3 is TGTGCCAGCACCCCTGGGGACAGGCGATTCCGGGCTTTCTTT. This translates into CASTPGDRRFRAFF.

This clonotype was recorded many times. This chain links TRBV7-6 with TRBJ1-1; 8 positions agree with TRBD1. Germline CDR1 and CDR2: SGHVS and FNYEAQ. Germline trimming cut 5 bases from V and 6 bases from J; bases unmatched to any gene: 5. The CDR3 runs to 13 residues. CDR3 coding DNA: TGTGCCAGCAGCACAACAGGGGGACCTGAAGCTTTCTTT. Protein: CASSTTGGPEAFF.

This clonotype was recorded many times. The V call is TRBV2, the J call TRBJ1-5; D possibly corresponds to TRBD1 (6 bases). Germline assignment: CDR1 SNHLY and CDR2 FYNNEI. The CDR3 contains 13 residues. Trimming removed 11 bases from V and 3 bases from J, with 14 bases in between. CDR3 DNA: TGTGCCTCCCAAGGACAGAACAATCAGCCCCAGCATTTT. Translated: CASQGQNNQPQHF.

Ten or more counts support this clonotype. The J gene is TRBJ1-1, the V gene TRBV28; 11 nucleotides match TRBD1. The junction had 7 bases not matched to a gene; V was cut back by 4 bases and J by 0 bases. CDR1 MDHEN and CDR2 SYDVKM come from the germline V gene. CDR3 size: 17 residues. The chain's CDR3 is CASSSRTGGAVNTEAFF. The CDR3 coding sequence is TGTGCCAGCAGTTCCCGGACAGGGGGCGCGGTGAACACTGAAGCTTTCTTT. Full variable domain (missing parts from reference TRBV28 and TRBJ1-1): DVKVTQSSRYLVKRTGEKVFLECVQDMDHENMFWYRQDPGLGLRLIYFSYDVKMKEKGDIPEGYSVSREKKERFSLILESASTNQTSMYLCASSSRTGGAVNTEAFFGQGTRLTVV.

At least ten counts were recorded for this clonotype. V is TRBV11-2 and J is TRBJ1-1, with D hard to call. Between the trimmed V and J ends, which lost 4 bases and 0 bases, there was a span of 12 bases. The CDR3 has 15 residues. In germline, CDR1 is SGHAT, CDR2 FQNNGV. CDR3 amino acids: CASSSPTHMNTEAFF. The CDR3 region has the DNA TGTGCCAGCAGCTCGCCGACACACATGAACACTGAAGCTTTCTTT.

This clonotype was seen repeatedly, ten times or more. The chain is built from TRBV7-8 and TRBJ1-3; TRBD1 aligns across 7 bases. The germline V gene encodes CDR1 SGHVS and CDR2 FQNEAQ. CDR3 size: 15 residues. Unmatched junction bases numbered 2, after V lost 1 base and J lost 2 bases. DNA of the CDR3: TGTGCCAGCAGCTTAGGACAGGGTACTGGAAACACCATATATTTT. The encoded protein is CASSLGQGTGNTIYF.

This clonotype was recorded many times. This chain connects TRBV6-5 to TRBJ2-3; weak D call: TRBD1 (5 bases). CDR1 and CDR2 from the germline V gene are MNHEY and SVGAGI. This CDR3 is 16 amino acids long. Trimming took off 0 bases at V and 2 bases at J, with 12 bases between the two ends. The CDR3 loop is CASSYSTQGSTDTQYF. The CDR3 DNA follows: TGTGCCAGCAGTTACTCGACGCAGGGCTCCACAGATACGCAGTATTTT.

The sample holds many counts of this clonotype. V gene TRBV7-2 combines with J gene TRBJ2-7; D gene unclear. Trimming took off 5 bases at V and 5 bases at J, with 19 bases between the two ends. The germline CDR1 and CDR2 sequences are SGHTA and FQGNSA. This CDR3 is 15 amino acids long. CDR3 in amino acids: CASSVTASLGNEQYF. CDR3 nucleotide sequence: TGTGCCAGCAGCGTGACTGCGAGCTTAGGGAACGAGCAGTACTTC.

This clonotype was counted many times. This rearrangement joins TRBV6-5 to TRBJ1-4; D might be TRBD1 (6 bases). This CDR3 region has 14 residues. V lost 6 bases to trimming and J lost 4 bases, with 12 bases between them. CDR1 MNHEY and CDR2 SVGAGI come from the germline V gene. This CDR3 is CASRQGWGNEKLFF. Written as DNA, the CDR3 is TGTGCCAGCAGACAGGGATGGGGTAATGAAAAACTGTTTTTT.

This clonotype has at least ten counts. V usage is TRBV7-2 and J usage is TRBJ1-3, with D perhaps matching TRBD1 (5 bases). The ends were cut back, 2 bases at V and 4 bases at J, with 9 bases in the middle. Germline V gene lookup returns CDR1 SGHTA and CDR2 FQGNSA. This CDR3 comprises 14 residues. Here the CDR3 DNA reads TGTGCCAGCAGCTTACCCGAGGGGGGAAACACCATATATTTT. Translated, it gives CASSLPEGGNTIYF.

At least ten counts were recorded for this clonotype. The V call is TRBV30, the J call TRBJ2-3, with 9 bases lining up with TRBD2. CDR3 length: 15 amino acids. CDR1 and CDR2 from the germline V gene are GTSNPN and SVGIG (reference sequence). Trimming took 3 bases from V and 1 from J; bases not matched to a gene: 5. The CDR3 bases are TGTGCCTGGAGATTAGCGGGGGCCGGCACAGATACGCAGTATTTT. It specifies CAWRLAGAGTDTQYF.

The table lists this clonotype with many counts. This rearrangement joins TRBV20-1 to TRBJ2-3; 10 bases are shared with TRBD1. The CDR3 is made up of 15 amino acids. The germline CDR1 and CDR2 sequences are DFQATT and SNEGSKA (reference sequence). V was pared by 5 bases and J by 4 bases, with 9 bases of the junction left unmatched. In DNA form, the CDR3 reads TGCAGTGCTCCGGAGGGACAGGGGAGCCCAGATACGCAGTATTTT. It translates to CSAPEGQGSPDTQYF.

This clonotype was detected many times. DNA of the CDR3: TGTGCCAGCTCACCACGGGTTACGGACGGGGGAAGGGACACTGAAGCTTTCTTT. It encodes CASSPRVTDGGRDTEAFF. The chain links TRBV18 to TRBJ1-1, with TRBD1 as a possible D gene (5 bases). The ends were cut back, 1 base at V and 3 bases at J, with 21 bases in the middle. The CDR3 consists of 18 residues. CDR1 and CDR2 (germline): KGHSH, LQKENI.

This clonotype was counted ten times or more. This chain joins TRBV6-2 or TRBV6-3 and TRBJ1-1; D ambiguous. V shed 0 bases and J shed 11 bases, with 10 bases lying between them. The CDR3 length is 12 residues. Germline CDR1 MNHEY, CDR2 SVGEGT. The CDR3 here is CASSYSVGYAFF. The CDR3, as DNA: TGTGCCAGCAGTTACTCCGTGGGGTATGCTTTCTTT.

This clonotype was observed at least ten times. This chain connects TRBV6-6 to TRBJ1-5; 11 positions match TRBD1. Germline CDR1 MNHNY, CDR2 SVGAGI (reference sequence). The CDR3 covers 18 residues. The ends lost 6 bases at V and 1 base at J; junction bases unmatched: 11. The CDR3 DNA reads as TGTGCCAGCAGATCCCGGACAGGGGGCTCTTCAAGCAATCAGCCCCAGCATTTT. It codes for CASRSRTGGSSSNQPQHF.

This clonotype was counted at least ten times. This CDR3 is CSAWGQGAETQYF. Written as DNA, the CDR3 is TGCAGCGCCTGGGGACAGGGCGCGGAGACCCAGTACTTC. The gene calls are TRBV29-1 and TRBJ2-5; TRBD1 agrees at 9 bases. With 7 bases clipped from V and 5 bases from J, the junction kept 8 bases outside the gene matches. In germline, CDR1 is SQVTM, CDR2 ANQGSEA. The CDR3 sequence is 13 residues long.

The sample holds many counts of this clonotype. J is TRBJ1-6 and V is TRBV7-2; the D gene is possibly TRBD1 (6 bases). The germline CDR1 and CDR2 sequences are SGHTA and FQGNSA. V was trimmed by 6 bases and J by 9 bases, leaving 15 bases between them. There are 14 residues in the CDR3. Written as DNA, the CDR3 is TGTGCCAGCAGATGGGGGGCTTGGGGTTCACCCCTCCACTTT. This sequence encodes CASRWGAWGSPLHF.

This clonotype was detected many times. The rearrangement joins TRBV12-3 or TRBV12-4 to TRBJ1-6; 7 bases line up with TRBD1. V shed 6 bases and J 7 bases; nucleotides not matched to a gene: 9. This CDR3 has 15 residues. CDR3 residues: CASSRKGQRNSPLHF. CDR3 in DNA: TGTGCCAGCAGCCGAAAGGGACAGCGGAATTCACCCCTCCACTTT.

This clonotype was detected many times. The CDR3 protein is CASSQDRATNEKLFF. The DNA of the CDR3 is TGCGCCAGCAGCCAAGATCGGGCAACTAATGAAAAACTGTTTTTT. V and J are TRBV4-3 and TRBJ1-4; D not resolved. The germline V gene has CDR1 LGHNA and CDR2 YSLEER. Between the trimmed V and J ends, which lost 0 bases and 0 bases, there was a span of 5 bases. This CDR3 region has 15 residues.

This clonotype was observed many times. This chain links TRBV7-9 with TRBJ1-1; 7 nucleotides align to TRBD1. CDR1 is SEHNR, CDR2 FQNEAQ, per germline (reference sequence). After removal of 1 base from V and 5 bases from J, the junction contained 4 bases not matched to a gene. This CDR3 region has 14 residues. The CDR3 spells CASSLVGGETEAFF. In DNA form, the CDR3 reads TGTGCCAGCAGCTTAGTAGGGGGCGAAACTGAAGCTTTCTTT.

This clonotype was seen repeatedly, ten times or more. This chain joins TRBV10-3 and TRBJ1-4; D is possibly TRBD1 (5 bases). The CDR3 totals 14 residues. Germline loops: CDR1 ENHRY, CDR2 SYGVKD. V shed 2 bases and J shed 8 bases, with 12 bases lying between them. The DNA of the CDR3 is TGTGCCATCAGTGAGGCGGGACGGGTCGAAAAACTGTTTTTT. It specifies CAISEAGRVEKLFF.

This clonotype was recorded many times. This rearrangement joins TRBV19 to TRBJ1-1; TRBD1 agrees at 7 bases. This CDR3 region has 16 residues. The J segment lost 3 bases and the V segment lost 5 bases, leaving 12 bases of the junction unmatched. The germline gives CDR1 LNHDA, CDR2 SQIVND (reference sequence). The CDR3 region is CASSRGHLQGDTEAFF. Here the CDR3 DNA reads TGTGCCAGTAGTCGGGGACATCTCCAGGGGGACACTGAAGCTTTCTTT.

This chain links TRBV20-1 with TRBJ1-2, with a tentative D call TRBD1 (5 bases). The CDR3 contains 16 residues. Looked up from germline, CDR1 is DFQATT and CDR2 is SNEGSKA (reference sequence). Deletions cut 5 bases from V and 4 bases from J, with 23 bases between. Written as DNA, the CDR3 is TGCAGTGCTCTCCCCGGTTGGGGGTTTAGGAGCTATGGCTACACCTTC. It codes for CSALPGWGFRSYGYTF.

This clonotype has a count of ten or more. In DNA, the CDR3 is TGCAGTGCCGCCCCGTTAGACAATTACTCACCCCTCCACTTT. It is translated as CSAAPLDNYSPLHF. The rearrangement uses TRBV20-1 and TRBJ1-6; D uncertain. CDR1 DFQATT and CDR2 SNEGSKA come from the germline V gene (reference sequence). V lost 6 bases and J 10 bases, leaving 19 bases between the germline ends. The CDR3 is made up of 14 amino acids.